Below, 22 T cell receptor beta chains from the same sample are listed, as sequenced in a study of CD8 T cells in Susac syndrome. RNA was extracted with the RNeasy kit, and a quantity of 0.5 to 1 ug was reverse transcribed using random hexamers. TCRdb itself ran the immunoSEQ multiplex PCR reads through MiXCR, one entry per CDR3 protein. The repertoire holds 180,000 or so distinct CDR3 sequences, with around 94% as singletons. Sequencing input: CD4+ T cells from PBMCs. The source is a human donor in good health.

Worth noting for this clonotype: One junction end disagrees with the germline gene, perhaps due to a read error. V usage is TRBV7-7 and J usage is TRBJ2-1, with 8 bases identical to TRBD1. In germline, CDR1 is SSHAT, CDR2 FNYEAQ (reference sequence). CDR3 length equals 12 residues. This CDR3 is CASSPWTGEQFF. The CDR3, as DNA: TGTGCTAGCAGCCCTTGGACAGGGGAGCAGTTCTTC.

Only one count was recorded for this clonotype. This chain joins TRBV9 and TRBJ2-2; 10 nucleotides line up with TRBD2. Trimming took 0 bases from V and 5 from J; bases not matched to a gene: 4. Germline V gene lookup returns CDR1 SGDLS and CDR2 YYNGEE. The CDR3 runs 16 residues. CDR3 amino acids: CASSVVSGLATGELFF. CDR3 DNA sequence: TGTGCCAGCAGCGTAGTGTCGGGACTAGCGACCGGGGAGCTGTTTTTT.

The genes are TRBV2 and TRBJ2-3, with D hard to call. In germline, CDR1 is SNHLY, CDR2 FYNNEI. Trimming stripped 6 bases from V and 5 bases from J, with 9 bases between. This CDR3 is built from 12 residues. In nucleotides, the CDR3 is TGTGCCAGCAGCTTCCACAGAGATACGCAGTATTTT. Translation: CASSFHRDTQYF.

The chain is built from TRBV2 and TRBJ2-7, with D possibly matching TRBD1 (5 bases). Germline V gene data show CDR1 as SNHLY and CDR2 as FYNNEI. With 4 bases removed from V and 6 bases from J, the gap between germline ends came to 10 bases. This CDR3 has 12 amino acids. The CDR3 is CASSGVRAEQYF. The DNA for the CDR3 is TGTGCCAGCAGTGGAGTCAGGGCCGAGCAGTACTTC. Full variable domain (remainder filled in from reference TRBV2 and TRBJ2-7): EPEVTQTPSHQVTQMGQEVILRCVPISNHLYFYWYRQILGQKVEFLVSFYNNEISEKSEIFDDQFSVERPDGSNFTLKIRSTKLEDSAMYFCASSGVRAEQYFGPGTRLTVT.

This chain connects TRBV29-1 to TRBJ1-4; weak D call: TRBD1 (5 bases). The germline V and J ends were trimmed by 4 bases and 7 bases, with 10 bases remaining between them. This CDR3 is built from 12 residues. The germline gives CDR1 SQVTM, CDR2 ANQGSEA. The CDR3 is CSVGKGSEKLFF. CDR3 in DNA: TGCAGCGTTGGGAAGGGGAGTGAAAAACTGTTTTTT.

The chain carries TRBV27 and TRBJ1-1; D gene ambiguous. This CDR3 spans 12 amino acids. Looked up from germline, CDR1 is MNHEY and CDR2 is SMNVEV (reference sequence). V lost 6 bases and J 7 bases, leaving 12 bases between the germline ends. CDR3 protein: CASRGISDEAFF. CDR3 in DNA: TGTGCCAGCAGGGGGATTAGTGATGAAGCTTTCTTT.

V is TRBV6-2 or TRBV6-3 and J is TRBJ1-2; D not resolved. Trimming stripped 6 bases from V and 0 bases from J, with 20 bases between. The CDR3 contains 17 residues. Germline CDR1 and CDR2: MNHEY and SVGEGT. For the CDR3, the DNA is TGTGCCAGCAGCCGTCGAGGAGGCCGGAGCCCTAACTATGGCTACACCTTC. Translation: CASSRRGGRSPNYGYTF.

CDR3 loop: CSAPGPQRGTNEQFF. The CDR3 DNA follows: TGCAGTGCTCCAGGCCCCCAGCGGGGAACTAATGAGCAGTTCTTC. The chain employs TRBV20-1 and TRBJ2-1; 7 bases agree with TRBD2. Germline V lookup: CDR1 DFQATT, CDR2 SNEGSKA (reference sequence). This CDR3 is 15 amino acids long. Trimming cost V 5 bases and J 7 bases; bases outside gene matches: 14.

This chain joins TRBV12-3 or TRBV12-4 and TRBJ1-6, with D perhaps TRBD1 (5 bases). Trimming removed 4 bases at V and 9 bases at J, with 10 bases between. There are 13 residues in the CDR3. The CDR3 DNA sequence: TGTGCCAGCAGTTCGGGGCAACGTTCACCCCTCCACTTT. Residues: CASSSGQRSPLHF.

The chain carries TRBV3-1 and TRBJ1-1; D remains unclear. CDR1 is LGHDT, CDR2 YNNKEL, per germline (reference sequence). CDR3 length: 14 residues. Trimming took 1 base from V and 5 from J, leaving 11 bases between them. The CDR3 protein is CASSQASGRTEAFF. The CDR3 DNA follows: TGTGCCAGCAGCCAAGCCTCGGGGAGAACTGAAGCTTTCTTT.

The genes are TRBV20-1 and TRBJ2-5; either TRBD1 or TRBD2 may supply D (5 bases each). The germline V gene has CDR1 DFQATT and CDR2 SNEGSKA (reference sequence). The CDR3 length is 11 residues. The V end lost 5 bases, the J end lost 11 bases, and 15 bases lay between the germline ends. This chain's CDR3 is CSAEGSGSQYF. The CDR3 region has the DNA TGCAGTGCTGAGGGGTCCGGGTCTCAGTACTTC.

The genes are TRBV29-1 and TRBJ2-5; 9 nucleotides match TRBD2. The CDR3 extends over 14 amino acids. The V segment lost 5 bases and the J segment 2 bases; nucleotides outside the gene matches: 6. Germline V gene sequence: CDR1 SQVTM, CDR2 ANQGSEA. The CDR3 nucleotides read TGCAGCGTTTCCTATACTAGCGGGCAAGAGACCCAGTACTTC. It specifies CSVSYTSGQETQYF.

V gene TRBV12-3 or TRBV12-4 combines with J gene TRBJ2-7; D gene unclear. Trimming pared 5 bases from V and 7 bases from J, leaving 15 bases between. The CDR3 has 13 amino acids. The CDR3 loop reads CASSPDRRMEQYF. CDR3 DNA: TGTGCCAGCAGTCCGGACCGGCGGATGGAGCAGTACTTC.

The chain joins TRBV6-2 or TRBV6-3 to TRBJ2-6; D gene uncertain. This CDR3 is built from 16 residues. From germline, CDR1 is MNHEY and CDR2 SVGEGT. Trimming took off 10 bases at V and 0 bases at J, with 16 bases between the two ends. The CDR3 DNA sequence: TGTGCCACCAAATCAGTGGAGCGCTCTGGGGCCAACGTCCTGACTTTC. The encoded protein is CATKSVERSGANVLTF.

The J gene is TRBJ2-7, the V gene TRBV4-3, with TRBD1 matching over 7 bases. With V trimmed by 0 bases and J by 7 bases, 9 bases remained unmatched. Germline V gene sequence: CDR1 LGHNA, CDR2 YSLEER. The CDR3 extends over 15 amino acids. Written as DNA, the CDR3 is TGCGCCAGCAGCCAAGATCGACAGGGATCGGGTGAGCAGTACTTC. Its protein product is CASSQDRQGSGEQYF.

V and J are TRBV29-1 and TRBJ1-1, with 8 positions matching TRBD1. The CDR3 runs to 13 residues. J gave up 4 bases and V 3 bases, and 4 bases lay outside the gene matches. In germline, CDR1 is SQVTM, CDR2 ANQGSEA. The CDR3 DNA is TGCAGCGTTGACACAGGGGGGGTCACTGAAGCTTTCTTT. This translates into CSVDTGGVTEAFF. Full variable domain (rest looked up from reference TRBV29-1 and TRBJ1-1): SAVISQKPSRDICQRGTSLTIQCQVDSQVTMMFWYRQQPGQSLTLIATANQGSEATYESGFVIDKFPISRPNLTFSTLTVSNMSPEDSSIYLCSVDTGGVTEAFFGQGTRLTVV.

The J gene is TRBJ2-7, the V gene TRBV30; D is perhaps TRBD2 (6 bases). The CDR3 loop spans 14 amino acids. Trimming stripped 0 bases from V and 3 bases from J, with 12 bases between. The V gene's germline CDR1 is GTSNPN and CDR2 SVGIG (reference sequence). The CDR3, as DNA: TGTGCCTGGAGTGTCCCGGGGGAGTACTACGAGCAGTACTTC. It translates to CAWSVPGEYYEQYF.

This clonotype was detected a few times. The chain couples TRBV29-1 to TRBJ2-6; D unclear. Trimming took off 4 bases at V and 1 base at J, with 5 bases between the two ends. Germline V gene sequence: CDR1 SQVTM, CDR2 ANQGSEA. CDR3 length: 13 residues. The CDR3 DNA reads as TGCAGCGTTGGTCGGTCTGGGGCCAACGTCCTGACTTTC. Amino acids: CSVGRSGANVLTF.

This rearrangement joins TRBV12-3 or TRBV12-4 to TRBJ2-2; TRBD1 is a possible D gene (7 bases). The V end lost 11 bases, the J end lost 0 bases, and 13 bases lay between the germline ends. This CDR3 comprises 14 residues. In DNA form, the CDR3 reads TGTGCCGGAGGGACAGCAGCGAACACCGGGGAGCTGTTTTTT. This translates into CAGGTAANTGELFF.

This CDR3 is CASSDSPPGEQYF. CDR3 in DNA: TGTGCCAGCAGTGATAGCCCCCCAGGCGAGCAGTACTTC. The chain carries TRBV2 and TRBJ2-7; D is uncertain. V lost 3 bases to trimming and J lost 6 bases, with 12 bases between them. The CDR3 runs 13 residues. CDR1 is SNHLY, CDR2 FYNNEI, per germline.

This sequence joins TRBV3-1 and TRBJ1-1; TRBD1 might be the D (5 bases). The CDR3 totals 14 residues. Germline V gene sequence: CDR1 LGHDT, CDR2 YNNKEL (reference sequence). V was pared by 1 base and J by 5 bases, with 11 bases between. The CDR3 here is CASSQAAKGTEAFF. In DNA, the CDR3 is TGTGCCAGCAGCCAAGCCGCAAAGGGGACTGAAGCTTTCTTT.

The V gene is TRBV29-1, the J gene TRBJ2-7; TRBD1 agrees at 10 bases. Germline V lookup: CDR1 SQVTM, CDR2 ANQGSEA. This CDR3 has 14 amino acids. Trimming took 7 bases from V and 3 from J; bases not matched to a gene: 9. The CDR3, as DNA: TGCAGCGCCAATCACCGGGACAGGGGCTACGAGCAGTACTTC. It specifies CSANHRDRGYEQYF.